The present T cell receptor beta chain was sequenced within a study of T cell responses to AZD1222 COVID-19 vaccine. Study-wide context: Second-dose timings of about 4 or about 12 weeks were pooled.

The CDR3 totals 13 residues. Germline V lookup: CDR1 LGHNA, CDR2 YSLEER. Deletions cut 0 bases from V and 11 bases from J, with 13 bases between. Points from the study as a whole: Donors skewed white British and female; clonal diversity was possibly underestimated. Unmutated variant regions are reportedly targeted by nearly half of spike-specific TCRs.

In regard to this clone: The target antigen is unknown.

Produced via immunoSEQ multiplex PCR; TCRdb's table is partial and in-frame only. In the table there are under 75,000 clones, roughly 87% of which are singletons. The sequence derives from an adult in good health. This chain connects TRBV4-3 to TRBJ2-5; D might be TRBD1 or TRBD2, each matching 5 bases. The sequencing here drew on peripheral blood, taken on day 0 of AZD1222 vaccination. The CDR3 is CASSQDRDGRQYF. For the CDR3, the DNA is TGCGCCAGCAGCCAAGATCGGGACGGACGTCAGTACTTC.